One sample yielded the 26 T cell receptor beta chains listed below, sequenced in a study of cytomegalovirus exposure and HLA in healthy donors. The PCR employed 60 Vbeta primers together with 13 Jbeta primers. Method: immunoSEQ multiplex PCR; TCRdb's copy keeps in-frame clones and lacks some. In the table there are roughly 300,000 clones, 86% of which are singletons. Sequenced input: PBMCs. The receptors were gathered from a man aged 35-49 years in good health and CMV-seropositive.

This chain links TRBV25-1 with TRBJ2-1; 9 positions match TRBD2. The V segment lost 6 bases and the J segment 1 base; nucleotides outside the gene matches: 7. The CDR3 consists of 16 residues. Germline CDR1 is MGHDK and CDR2 is SYGVNS. The CDR3 DNA follows: TGTGCCAGCAGGGATCCGGGACTAGCTTCCTACAATGAGCAGTTCTTC. Encoded protein: CASRDPGLASYNEQFF. The variable domain in full, completed from reference TRBV25-1 and TRBJ2-1, reads EADIYQTPRYLVIGTGKKITLECSQTMGHDKMYWYQQDPGMELHLIHYSYGVNSTEKGDLSSESTVSRIRTEHFPLTLESARPSHTSQYLCASRDPGLASYNEQFFGPGTRLTVL.

The rearrangement joins TRBV6-5 to TRBJ1-5; weak D call: TRBD1 (5 bases). CDR3 length: 15 residues. Trimming took 5 bases from V and 2 from J, leaving 13 bases between them. Germline V gene data show CDR1 as MNHEY and CDR2 as SVGAGI. The CDR3 DNA sequence: TGTGCCAGCAGTGCCCAGGGTTTGGGCAATCAGCCCCAGCATTTT. Amino acids: CASSAQGLGNQPQHF.

This sequence joins TRBV27 and TRBJ2-7, with 14 bases matching TRBD2. Germline V gene sequence: CDR1 MNHEY, CDR2 SMNVEV (reference sequence). The ends lost 5 bases at V and 4 bases at J; junction bases unmatched: 16. The CDR3 contains 19 residues. The CDR3 region is CASSPAPGTSGRNSYEQYF. The CDR3 nucleotides are TGTGCCAGCAGTCCCGCCCCCGGGACTAGCGGGAGAAATTCTTACGAGCAGTACTTC.

This CDR3 reads CASSPGGEAETQYF. CDR3 sequence (DNA): TGTGCCAGCAGTCCGGGAGGGGAAGCGGAGACCCAGTACTTC. This chain links TRBV6-5 with TRBJ2-5; 8 nucleotides line up with TRBD2. Germline V gene sequence: CDR1 MNHEY, CDR2 SVGAGI. CDR3 size: 14 residues. V lost 5 bases to trimming and J lost 5 bases; unmatched junction nucleotides: 7.

J is TRBJ2-1 and V is TRBV11-3; weak D call: TRBD2 (5 bases). From germline, CDR1 is SGHNT and CDR2 YENEEA. This CDR3 has 12 residues. Trimming cost V 5 bases and J 10 bases, with 12 bases left between them. CDR3 sequence (DNA): TGTGCCAGCAGCCCGGGAAGCTTAGAGCAGTTCTTC. Translated: CASSPGSLEQFF.

The chain links TRBV4-3 to TRBJ2-3; D remains ambiguous. This CDR3 has 16 amino acids. In germline, CDR1 is LGHNA, CDR2 YSLEER. The V and J ends lost 0 bases and 4 bases respectively, with 14 bases between them. CDR3 nucleotides: TGCGCCAGCAGCCAAGATGCGAGTAGAAGATCAGATACGCAGTATTTT. This encodes CASSQDASRRSDTQYF.

The chain uses TRBV6-5 and TRBJ1-2, with D tentatively TRBD1 (5 bases). CDR3 length: 13 residues. Germline-derived CDR1 and CDR2 are MNHEY and SVGAGI. Trimming took off 7 bases at V and 6 bases at J, with 15 bases between the two ends. DNA of the CDR3: TGTGCCAGCATCGACAGATGGGGTAATGGCTACACCTTC. This translates into CASIDRWGNGYTF.

V and J are TRBV5-1 and TRBJ1-2; D not certain. Deletions cut 0 bases from V and 4 bases from J, with 16 bases between. The CDR3 consists of 16 residues. Germline values: CDR1 SGHRS, CDR2 YFSETQ. CDR3 protein: CASSLAGQLNIYGYTF. The CDR3 coding sequence is TGCGCCAGCAGCTTGGCGGGTCAGCTAAATATCTATGGCTACACCTTC.

The DNA for the CDR3 is TGTGCCAGCACCCCTAGCAGGAATGAGCAGTTCTTC. Translating gives CASTPSRNEQFF. The chain recombines TRBV6-1 with TRBJ2-1; possible D gene TRBD2, 5 bases. V lost 7 bases to trimming and J lost 7 bases, with 11 bases between them. CDR1 is MNHNS, CDR2 SASEGT, per germline. The CDR3 totals 12 residues.

The J gene is TRBJ2-2, the V gene TRBV28; D is perhaps TRBD1 (6 bases). The CDR3 consists of 15 residues. V lost 2 bases, J lost 3 bases, and 10 bases lay in between. Germline V gene lookup returns CDR1 MDHEN and CDR2 SYDVKM. CDR3 DNA sequence: TGTGCCAGCAGTTTACAGGGGTTCTACACCGGGGAGCTGTTTTTT. This encodes CASSLQGFYTGELFF.

The V call is TRBV29-1, the J call TRBJ2-1, with D perhaps TRBD2 (7 bases). This CDR3 contains 15 residues. Germline V lookup: CDR1 SQVTM, CDR2 ANQGSEA. Trimming stripped 2 bases from V and 2 bases from J, with 13 bases between. The CDR3 DNA is TGCAGCGTTGAAAAAGGGGGACTACCCTACAATGAGCAGTTCTTC. Translating it yields CSVEKGGLPYNEQFF.

This chain connects TRBV6-5 to TRBJ1-3; maybe TRBD1 (5 bases). V shed 6 bases and J shed 2 bases, with 5 bases lying between them. Germline-derived CDR1 and CDR2 are MNHEY and SVGAGI. The CDR3 runs to 12 residues. CDR3 DNA sequence: TGTGCCAGCAGGGGGCCTGGAAACACCATATATTTT. Protein product: CASRGPGNTIYF.

This clone was seen once. Other DNA sequences of this sample code for an identical CDR3. The chain links TRBV6-6 to TRBJ2-2; 8 bases align to TRBD1. The J segment lost 4 bases and the V segment lost 8 bases, leaving 6 bases of the junction unmatched. Germline CDR1 MNHNY, CDR2 SVGAGI (reference sequence). The CDR3 runs 14 residues. The CDR3 nucleotides are TGTGCCAGCGGTACTACAGGGGGCACCGGGGAGCTGTTTTTT. The encoded protein is CASGTTGGTGELFF.

The chain is built from TRBV27 and TRBJ2-1, with D hard to call. Germline values: CDR1 MNHEY, CDR2 SMNVEV (reference sequence). This CDR3 spans 13 amino acids. V dropped 5 bases and J dropped 4 bases, with 9 bases sitting between them. The CDR3 DNA reads as TGTGCCAGCAGTGTAGTCGTATACAATGAGCAGTTCTTC. Amino acids: CASSVVVYNEQFF.

The CDR3 loop reads CASSQRTMGGDTEAFF. In DNA form, the CDR3 reads TGTGCCAGCAGCCAGCGGACAATGGGGGGGGACACTGAAGCTTTCTTT. This chain links TRBV7-9 with TRBJ1-1; TRBD1 is a possible D gene (5 bases). The CDR3 runs to 16 residues. Deletions cut 5 bases from V and 3 bases from J, with 19 bases between. CDR1 SEHNR and CDR2 FQNEAQ come from the germline V gene (reference sequence).

The chain is built from TRBV7-9 and TRBJ2-4; a possible D gene is TRBD1 (6 bases). The germline CDR1 and CDR2 sequences are SEHNR and FQNEAQ (reference sequence). CDR3 length: 14 amino acids. The ends were cut back, 5 bases at V and 15 bases at J, with 23 bases in the middle. The CDR3 region is CASSRGGGTPYVYF. The CDR3 nucleotides are TGTGCCAGCAGCCGAGGGGGTGGGACCCCATATGTGTACTTC. The full variable domain, completed using reference TRBV7-9 and TRBJ2-4, is DTGVSQNPRHKITKRGQNVTFRCDPISEHNRLYWYRQTLGQGPEFLTYFQNEAQLEKSRLLSDRFSAERPKGSFSTLEIQRTEQGDSAMYLCASSRGGGTPYVYFGAGTRLSVL.

The CDR3 here is CASSELLSTDTQYF. The CDR3 DNA sequence: TGTGCCAGCAGTGAACTCCTATCTACAGATACGCAGTATTTT. The J gene is TRBJ2-3, the V gene TRBV2; D is undetermined. The CDR3 covers 14 residues. Trimming left V 2 bases short and J 3 bases short, with 9 bases between. CDR1 is SNHLY and CDR2 is FYNNEI in the germline V gene.

The rearrangement uses TRBV4-1 and TRBJ2-2, with D tentatively TRBD1 (6 bases). The CDR3 is 16 amino acids. Trimming stripped 2 bases from V and 2 bases from J, with 12 bases between. Germline V gene sequence: CDR1 MGHRA, CDR2 YSYEKL. CDR3 sequence: CASSQLGTTNTGELFF. CDR3 DNA: TGCGCCAGCAGCCAACTTGGGACAACCAACACCGGGGAGCTGTTTTTT.

This clone was counted once. The chain is built from TRBV9 and TRBJ1-2, with 8 bases identical to TRBD1. Germline loops: CDR1 SGDLS, CDR2 YYNGEE. This CDR3 region has 16 residues. The ends lost 0 bases at V and 0 bases at J; junction bases unmatched: 4. In DNA form, the CDR3 reads TGTGCCAGCAGCGTAGGTCCAGGGGGCACTAACTATGGCTACACCTTC. This encodes CASSVGPGGTNYGYTF.

J is TRBJ2-6 and V is TRBV6-1, with TRBD2 matching 11 bases. Germline V gene data show CDR1 as MNHNS and CDR2 as SASEGT. The CDR3 has 18 amino acids. V trimming: 1 base; J trimming: 4 bases; junction bases outside the gene matches: 6. CDR3 loop: CASSEGLAGGSGANVLTF. The DNA of the CDR3 is TGTGCCAGCAGTGAAGGGCTAGCGGGAGGCTCAGGGGCCAACGTCCTGACTTTC.

The chain links TRBV6-6 to TRBJ2-1; TRBD2 matches 7 bases. Germline loops: CDR1 MNHNY, CDR2 SVGAGI (reference sequence). The V gene end was trimmed by 2 bases and the J gene end by 5 bases; junction bases not matched to a gene: 6. The CDR3 has 15 residues. CDR3 nucleotides: TGTGCCAGCAGTTACGTCGCGGGAGCGGACAATGAGCAGTTCTTC. Protein product: CASSYVAGADNEQFF.

V gene TRBV7-9 combines with J gene TRBJ2-7; D call uncertain. This CDR3 comprises 15 residues. The V end lost 0 bases, the J end lost 1 base, and 10 bases lay between the germline ends. Germline V lookup: CDR1 SEHNR, CDR2 FQNEAQ (reference sequence). CDR3 loop: CASSLAPHRSYEQYF. In DNA form, the CDR3 reads TGTGCCAGCAGCTTAGCGCCCCACAGATCCTACGAGCAGTACTTC.

This chain connects TRBV7-8 to TRBJ1-1; TRBD1 might be the D (6 bases). V was pared by 1 base and J by 0 bases, with 6 bases between. In germline, CDR1 is SGHVS, CDR2 FQNEAQ. This CDR3 spans 14 amino acids. As DNA, the CDR3 is TGTGCCAGCAGCTTAGACAGGGTGAACACTGAAGCTTTCTTT. Translated: CASSLDRVNTEAFF. Drawing the rest from reference TRBV7-8 and TRBJ1-1, the complete variable domain is GAGVSQSPRYKVAKRGQDVALRCDPISGHVSLFWYQQALGQGPEFLTYFQNEAQLDKSGLPSDRFFAERPEGSVSTLKIQRTQQEDSAVYLCASSLDRVNTEAFFGQGTRLTVV.

This clone was observed once. The rearrangement joins TRBV27 to TRBJ2-1; a possible D gene is TRBD1 (6 bases). Germline V gene lookup returns CDR1 MNHEY and CDR2 SMNVEV (reference sequence). Trimming removed 5 bases from V and 3 bases from J, with 14 bases in between. This CDR3 comprises 15 residues. The CDR3 region is CASSLTGNFYNEQFF. The CDR3 DNA reads as TGTGCCAGCAGTCTTACAGGGAACTTCTACAATGAGCAGTTCTTC.

The J gene is TRBJ1-1, the V gene TRBV28; the D gene is possibly TRBD1 (5 bases). The CDR3 is 14 amino acids. Between the trimmed V and J ends, which lost 2 bases and 3 bases, there was a span of 10 bases. Per germline, CDR1 MDHEN and CDR2 SYDVKM. This chain's CDR3 is CASSLAGRHTEAFF. CDR3 nucleotides: TGTGCCAGCAGTTTAGCGGGGCGGCACACTGAAGCTTTCTTT.

The V gene is TRBV7-2, the J gene TRBJ2-5; 10 nucleotides match TRBD1. Germline V gives CDR1 SGHTA, CDR2 FQGNSA. There are 15 residues in the CDR3. With 5 bases clipped from V and 5 bases from J, the junction kept 8 bases outside the gene matches. In DNA, the CDR3 is TGTGCCAGCAGCCCCGACAGGGGGCGTCAGGAGACCCAGTACTTC. It is translated as CASSPDRGRQETQYF.